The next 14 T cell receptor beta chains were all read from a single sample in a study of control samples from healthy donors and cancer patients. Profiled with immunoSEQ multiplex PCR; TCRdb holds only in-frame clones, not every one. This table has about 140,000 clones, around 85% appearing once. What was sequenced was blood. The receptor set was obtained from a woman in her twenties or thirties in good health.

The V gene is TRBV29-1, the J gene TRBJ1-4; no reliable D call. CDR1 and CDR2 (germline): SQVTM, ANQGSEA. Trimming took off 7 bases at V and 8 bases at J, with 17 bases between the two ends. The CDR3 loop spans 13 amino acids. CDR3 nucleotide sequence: TGCAGCGCTATCCCCAGCGTATCCGAAAAACTGTTTTTT. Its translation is CSAIPSVSEKLFF.

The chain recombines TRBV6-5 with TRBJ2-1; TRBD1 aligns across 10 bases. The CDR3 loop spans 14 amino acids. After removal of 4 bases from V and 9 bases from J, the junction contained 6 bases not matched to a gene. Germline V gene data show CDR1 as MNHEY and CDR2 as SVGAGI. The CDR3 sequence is CASSSRQGASEQFF. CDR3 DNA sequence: TGTGCCAGCAGTTCCCGACAGGGGGCAAGTGAGCAGTTCTTC.

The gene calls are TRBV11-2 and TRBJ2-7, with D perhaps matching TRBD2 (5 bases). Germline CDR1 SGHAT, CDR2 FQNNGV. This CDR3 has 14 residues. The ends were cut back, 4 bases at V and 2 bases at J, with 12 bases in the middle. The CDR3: CASSYQDWTYEQYF. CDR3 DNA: TGTGCCAGCAGCTATCAGGACTGGACCTACGAGCAGTACTTC.

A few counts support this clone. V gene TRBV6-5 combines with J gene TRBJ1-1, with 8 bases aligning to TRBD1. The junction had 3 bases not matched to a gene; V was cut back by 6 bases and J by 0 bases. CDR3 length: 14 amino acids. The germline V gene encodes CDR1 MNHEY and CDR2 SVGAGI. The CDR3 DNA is TGTGCCAGCAGAGGACAGGGAATGAACACTGAAGCTTTCTTT. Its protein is CASRGQGMNTEAFF.

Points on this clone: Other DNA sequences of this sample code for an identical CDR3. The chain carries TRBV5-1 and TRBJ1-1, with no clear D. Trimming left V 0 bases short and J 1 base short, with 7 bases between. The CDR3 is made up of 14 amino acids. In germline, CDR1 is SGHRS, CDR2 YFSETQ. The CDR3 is CASSLGRQNTEAFF. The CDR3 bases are TGCGCCAGCAGCTTGGGACGGCAGAACACTGAAGCTTTCTTT.

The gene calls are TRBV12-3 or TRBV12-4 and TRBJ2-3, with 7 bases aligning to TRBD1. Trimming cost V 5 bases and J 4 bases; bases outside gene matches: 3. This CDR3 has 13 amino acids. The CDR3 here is CASSGDSADTQYF. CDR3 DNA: TGTGCCAGCAGTGGGGACAGCGCAGATACGCAGTATTTT.

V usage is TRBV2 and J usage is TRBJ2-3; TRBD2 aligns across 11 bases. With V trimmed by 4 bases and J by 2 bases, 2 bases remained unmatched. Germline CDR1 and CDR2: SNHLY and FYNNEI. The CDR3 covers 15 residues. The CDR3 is CASSGLAGTTDTQYF. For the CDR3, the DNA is TGTGCCAGCAGTGGACTAGCGGGAACCACAGATACGCAGTATTTT. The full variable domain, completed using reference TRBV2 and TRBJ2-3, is EPEVTQTPSHQVTQMGQEVILRCVPISNHLYFYWYRQILGQKVEFLVSFYNNEISEKSEIFDDQFSVERPDGSNFTLKIRSTKLEDSAMYFCASSGLAGTTDTQYFGPGTRLTVL.

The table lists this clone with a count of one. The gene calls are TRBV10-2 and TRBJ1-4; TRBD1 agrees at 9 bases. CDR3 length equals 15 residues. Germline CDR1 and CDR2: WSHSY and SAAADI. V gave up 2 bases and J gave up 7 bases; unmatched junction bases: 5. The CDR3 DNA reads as TGCGCCAGCAGTGAGCCTAGGACAGGGGTTGAAAAACTGTTTTTT. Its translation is CASSEPRTGVEKLFF.

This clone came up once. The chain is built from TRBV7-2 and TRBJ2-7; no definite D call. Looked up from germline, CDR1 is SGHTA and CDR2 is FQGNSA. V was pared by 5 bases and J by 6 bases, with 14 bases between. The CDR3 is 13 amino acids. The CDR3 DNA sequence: TGTGCCAGCAGCCTCGCGGAGTCTCTCGAGCAGTACTTC. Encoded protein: CASSLAESLEQYF.

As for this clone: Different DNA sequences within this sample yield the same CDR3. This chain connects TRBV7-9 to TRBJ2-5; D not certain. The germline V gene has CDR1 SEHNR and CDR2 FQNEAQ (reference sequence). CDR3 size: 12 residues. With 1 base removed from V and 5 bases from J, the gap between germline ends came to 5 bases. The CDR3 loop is CASSLVRETQYF. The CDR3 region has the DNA TGTGCCAGCAGCTTAGTAAGGGAGACCCAGTACTTC.

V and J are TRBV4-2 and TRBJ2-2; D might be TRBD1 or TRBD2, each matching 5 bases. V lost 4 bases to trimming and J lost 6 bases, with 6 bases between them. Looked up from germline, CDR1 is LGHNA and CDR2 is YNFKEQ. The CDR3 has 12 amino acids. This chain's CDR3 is CASSLGPGELFF. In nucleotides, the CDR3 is TGTGCCAGCAGCCTGGGACCCGGGGAGCTGTTTTTT.

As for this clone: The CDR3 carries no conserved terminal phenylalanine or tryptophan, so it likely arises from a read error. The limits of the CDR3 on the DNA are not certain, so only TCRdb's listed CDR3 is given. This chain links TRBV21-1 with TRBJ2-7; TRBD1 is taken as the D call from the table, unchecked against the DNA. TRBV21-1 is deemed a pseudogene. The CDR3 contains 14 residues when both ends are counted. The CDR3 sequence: CASSNRPGQVSLKP.

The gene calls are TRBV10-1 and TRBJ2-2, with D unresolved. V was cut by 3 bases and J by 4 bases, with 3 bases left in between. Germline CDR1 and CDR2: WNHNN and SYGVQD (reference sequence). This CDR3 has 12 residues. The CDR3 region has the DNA TGCGCCAGCAGTGAATTCACCGGGGAGCTGTTTTTT. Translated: CASSEFTGELFF.

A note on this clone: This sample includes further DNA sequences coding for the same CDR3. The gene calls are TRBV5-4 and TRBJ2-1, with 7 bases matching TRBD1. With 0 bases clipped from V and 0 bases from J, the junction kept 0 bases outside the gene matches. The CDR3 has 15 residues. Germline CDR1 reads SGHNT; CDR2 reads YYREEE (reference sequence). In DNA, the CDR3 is TGTGCCAGCAGCTTGGGACAGGGCTCCTACAATGAGCAGTTCTTC. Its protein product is CASSLGQGSYNEQFF.